This T cell receptor beta chain derives from a study of CD8 T cells in ankylosing spondylitis. Study-level points and caveats: Earlier authors reported some of these motif variants in reactive arthritis synovial fluid and blood. In ankylosing spondylitis blood, a motif of seven to nine highly homologous TCR beta variants appeared characteristic. Matched synovial fluid from ankylosing spondylitis patients was reported to be enriched for disease-linked clones.

Using its own MiXCR run on the 5' RACE reads, TCRdb lists one record per CDR3 protein. This sample has 200,000 to 300,000 distinct CDR3 sequences; about 10% occur once, and the top ten carry about 3%. With V trimmed by 0 bases and J by 4 bases, 2 bases remained unmatched. This CDR3 has 15 amino acids. Germline V CDR1 and CDR2: SEHNR, FQNEAQ (reference sequence). This clonotype has a handful of counts. Its antigen is unknown. This sequence originates from a male donor with ankylosing spondylitis or in good health (not recorded which). Sequencing input: blood, either unsorted or a sorted T cell fraction (not recorded which). V and J are TRBV7-9 and TRBJ2-7, with TRBD2 matching 11 bases. The CDR3 here is CASSLAGTSGYEQYF. The CDR3 DNA reads TGTGCCAGCAGCTTAGCTGGGACTAGCGGTTACGAGCAGTACTTC. Full variable domain (rest looked up from reference TRBV7-9 and TRBJ2-7): DTGVSQNPRHKITKRGQNVTFRCDPISEHNRLYWYRQTLGQGPEFLTYFQNEAQLEKSRLLSDRFSAERPKGSFSTLEIQRTEQGDSAMYLCASSLAGTSGYEQYFGPGTRLTVT.